This section outlines one TCR beta chain sequence together with its context. Its antigen remains unknown. This specimen belongs to a study of tumor-infiltrating lymphocytes in localized non-small cell lung cancer. Study information: Each patient gave resected tumor and non-adjacent uninvolved lung tissue.

The study, taken as a whole, reports: Compared with uninvolved lung, tumors showed higher T cell infiltration by TCRbeta sequencing. No link was found between tumor T-cell fraction and recurrence-free survival. Not all patients were TCR sequenced, owing to tissue quantity.

Measured with immunoSEQ multiplex PCR; TCRdb has only the in-frame clones, and not every one. In the table there are more than 10,000 clones, approximately 70% of which are singletons. The germline gives CDR1 MNHNS, CDR2 SASEGT. Deletions cut 3 bases from V and 4 bases from J, with 5 bases between. The CDR3 contains 12 residues. The clonotype comes from a human donor with non-small cell lung cancer. The chain joins TRBV6-1 to TRBJ2-3; D uncertain. Sequences were obtained from lung tumor tissue. This CDR3 reads CASSEIADTQYF. DNA of the CDR3: TGTGCCAGCAGTGAGATCGCAGATACGCAGTATTTT.